This note documents a single TCR beta chain sequence. As yet, its antigen is unknown. A single base separates this from a much larger clone, so it may be a read error. This specimen belongs to a study of blood T cells in healthy people across ages. The CDR3 runs to 14 residues. Germline values: CDR1 SGHTA, CDR2 FQGNSA. The trim removed 5 bases at V and 4 bases at J, leaving 3 bases unmatched. Through a sample-barcoded 5' primer and a J-beta primer mix, a second PCR was run for roughly 7 to 11 cycles. With 12 random nucleotides, a template-switch adaptor tagged each individual cDNA molecule. One entry per CDR3 protein, called by TCRdb with MiXCR from the 5' RACE reads. Of hundreds of thousands of distinct CDR3 sequences in the sample, around 26% were seen once. Overall study results and limits: As naive T cell percentage varied, TCR beta diversity correlated strongly with it. Diversity of TCR beta per million T cells declined in a roughly linear way with age.

This clonotype was obtained from a woman older than 75 in good health. The rearrangement uses TRBV7-2 and TRBJ2-1, with 9 bases lining up with TRBD2. Material for sequencing was blood. Here the CDR3 DNA reads TGTACCAGCAGCCGCGGGGGGGAATACAATGAGCAGTTCTTC. The encoded protein is CTSSRGGEYNEQFF.